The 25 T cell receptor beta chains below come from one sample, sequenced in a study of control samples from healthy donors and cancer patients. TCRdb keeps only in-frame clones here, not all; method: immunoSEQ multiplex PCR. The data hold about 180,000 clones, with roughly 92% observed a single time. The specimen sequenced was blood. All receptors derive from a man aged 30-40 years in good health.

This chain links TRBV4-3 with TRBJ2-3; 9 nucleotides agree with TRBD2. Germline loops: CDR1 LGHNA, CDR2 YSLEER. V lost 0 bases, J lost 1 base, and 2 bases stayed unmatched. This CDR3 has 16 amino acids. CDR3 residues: CASSQDERGGTDTQYF. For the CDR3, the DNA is TGCGCCAGCAGCCAAGATGAGCGGGGGGGCACAGATACGCAGTATTTT.

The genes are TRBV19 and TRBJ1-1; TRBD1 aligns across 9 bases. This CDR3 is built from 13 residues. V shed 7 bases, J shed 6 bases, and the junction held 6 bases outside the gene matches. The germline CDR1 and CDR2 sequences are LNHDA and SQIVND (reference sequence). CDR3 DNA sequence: TGTGCCAGTAACCCACAGGGGGCCTCTGAAGCTTTCTTT. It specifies CASNPQGASEAFF.

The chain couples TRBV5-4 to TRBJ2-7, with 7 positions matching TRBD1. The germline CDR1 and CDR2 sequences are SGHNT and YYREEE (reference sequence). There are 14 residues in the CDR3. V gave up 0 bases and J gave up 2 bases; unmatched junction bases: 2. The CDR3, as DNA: TGTGCCAGCAGCTTGGCAGGGGGAACCTACGAGCAGTACTTC. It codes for CASSLAGGTYEQYF.

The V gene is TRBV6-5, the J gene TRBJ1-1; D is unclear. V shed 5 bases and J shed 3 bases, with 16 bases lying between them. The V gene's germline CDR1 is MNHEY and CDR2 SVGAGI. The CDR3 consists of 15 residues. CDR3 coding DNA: TGTGCCAGCAGTAAACGTTGGGGTATGGACACTGAAGCTTTCTTT. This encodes CASSKRWGMDTEAFF.

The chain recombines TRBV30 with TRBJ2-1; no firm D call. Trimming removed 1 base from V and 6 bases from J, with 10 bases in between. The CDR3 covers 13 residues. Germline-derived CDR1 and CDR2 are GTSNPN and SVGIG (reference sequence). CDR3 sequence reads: CAWSATLGNEQFF. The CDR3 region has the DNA TGTGCCTGGAGTGCAACCCTGGGCAATGAGCAGTTCTTC.

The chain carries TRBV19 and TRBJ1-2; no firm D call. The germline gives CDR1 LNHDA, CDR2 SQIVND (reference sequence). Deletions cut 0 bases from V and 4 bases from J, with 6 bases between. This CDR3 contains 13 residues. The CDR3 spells CASSIDRAYGYTF. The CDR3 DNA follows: TGTGCCAGTAGTATAGATCGGGCCTATGGCTACACCTTC. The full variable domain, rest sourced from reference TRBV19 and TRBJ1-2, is DGGITQSPKYLFRKEGQNVTLSCEQNLNHDAMYWYRQDPGQGLRLIYYSQIVNDFQKGDIAEGYSVSREKKESFPLTVTSAQKNPTAFYLCASSIDRAYGYTFGSGTRLTVV.

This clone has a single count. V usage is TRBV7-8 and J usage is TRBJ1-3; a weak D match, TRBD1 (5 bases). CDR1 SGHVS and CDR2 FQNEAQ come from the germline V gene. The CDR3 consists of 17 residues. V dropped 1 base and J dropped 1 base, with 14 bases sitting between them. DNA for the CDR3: TGTGCCAGCAGCTTAGGGTTCTCCGGGGGATCTGGAAACACCATATATTTT. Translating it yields CASSLGFSGGSGNTIYF. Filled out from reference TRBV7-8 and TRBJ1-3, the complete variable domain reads GAGVSQSPRYKVAKRGQDVALRCDPISGHVSLFWYQQALGQGPEFLTYFQNEAQLDKSGLPSDRFFAERPEGSVSTLKIQRTQQEDSAVYLCASSLGFSGGSGNTIYFGEGSWLTVV.

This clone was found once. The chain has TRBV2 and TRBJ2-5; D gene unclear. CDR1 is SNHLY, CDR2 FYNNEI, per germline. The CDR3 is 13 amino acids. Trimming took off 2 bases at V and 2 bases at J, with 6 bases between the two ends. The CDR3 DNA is TGTGCCAGCAGTGAATCGGTTCAAGAGACCCAGTACTTC. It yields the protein CASSESVQETQYF. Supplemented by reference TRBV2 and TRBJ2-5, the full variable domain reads EPEVTQTPSHQVTQMGQEVILRCVPISNHLYFYWYRQILGQKVEFLVSFYNNEISEKSEIFDDQFSVERPDGSNFTLKIRSTKLEDSAMYFCASSESVQETQYFGPGTRLLVL.

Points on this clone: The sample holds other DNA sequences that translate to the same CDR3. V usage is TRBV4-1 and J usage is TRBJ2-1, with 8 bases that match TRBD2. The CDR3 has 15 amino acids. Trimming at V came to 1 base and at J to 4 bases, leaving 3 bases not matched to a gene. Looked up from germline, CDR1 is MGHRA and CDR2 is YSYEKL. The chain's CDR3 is CASSQGRGGYNEQFF. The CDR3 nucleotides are TGCGCCAGCAGCCAAGGTCGGGGGGGGTACAATGAGCAGTTCTTC.

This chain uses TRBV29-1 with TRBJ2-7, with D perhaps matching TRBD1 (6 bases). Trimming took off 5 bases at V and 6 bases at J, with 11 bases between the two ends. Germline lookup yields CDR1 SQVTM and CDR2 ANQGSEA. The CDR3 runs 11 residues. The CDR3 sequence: CSVNREREQYF. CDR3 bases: TGCAGCGTTAACAGGGAGCGCGAGCAGTACTTC.

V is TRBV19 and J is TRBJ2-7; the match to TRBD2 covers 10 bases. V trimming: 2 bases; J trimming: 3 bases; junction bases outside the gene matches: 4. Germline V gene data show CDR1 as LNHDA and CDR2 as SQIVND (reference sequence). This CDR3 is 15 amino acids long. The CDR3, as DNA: TGTGCCAGTAGTATAAAGGCTAGCGGGAGCTACGAGCAGTACTTC. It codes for CASSIKASGSYEQYF.

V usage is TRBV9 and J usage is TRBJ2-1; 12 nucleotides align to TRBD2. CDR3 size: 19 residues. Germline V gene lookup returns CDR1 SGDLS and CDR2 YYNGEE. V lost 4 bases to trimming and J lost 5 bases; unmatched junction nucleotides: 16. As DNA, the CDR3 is TGTGCCAGCAGCACACGAGGGGAGACTAGCGGGAGTTCCCACAATGAGCAGTTCTTC. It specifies CASSTRGETSGSSHNEQFF.

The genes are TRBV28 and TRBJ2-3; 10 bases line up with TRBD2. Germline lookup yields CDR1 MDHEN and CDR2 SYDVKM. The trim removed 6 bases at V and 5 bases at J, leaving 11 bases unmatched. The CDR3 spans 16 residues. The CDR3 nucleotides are TGTGCCAGCAGGGGGCTAGCGGGAGTTGGTGAAGATACGCAGTATTTT. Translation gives CASRGLAGVGEDTQYF.

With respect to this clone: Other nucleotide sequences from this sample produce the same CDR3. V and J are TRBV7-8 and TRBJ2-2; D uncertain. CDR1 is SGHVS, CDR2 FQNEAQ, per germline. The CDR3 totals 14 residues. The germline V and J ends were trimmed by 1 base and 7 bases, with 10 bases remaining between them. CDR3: CASSLGGGIGELFF. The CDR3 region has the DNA TGTGCCAGCAGCTTAGGGGGTGGGATCGGGGAGCTGTTTTTT.

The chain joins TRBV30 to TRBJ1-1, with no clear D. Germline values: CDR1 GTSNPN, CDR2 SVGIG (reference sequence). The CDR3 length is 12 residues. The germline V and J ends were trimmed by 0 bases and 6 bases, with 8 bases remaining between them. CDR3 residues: CAWSVSISEAFF. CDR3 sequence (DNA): TGTGCCTGGAGTGTAAGTATCTCTGAAGCTTTCTTT.

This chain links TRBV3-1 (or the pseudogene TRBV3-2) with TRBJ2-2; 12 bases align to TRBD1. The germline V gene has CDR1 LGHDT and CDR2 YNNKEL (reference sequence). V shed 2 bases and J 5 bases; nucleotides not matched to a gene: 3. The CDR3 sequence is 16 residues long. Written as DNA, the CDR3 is TGTGCCAGCAGCCAACTGGGACAGGGGGCGACCGGGGAGCTGTTTTTT. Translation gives CASSQLGQGATGELFF.

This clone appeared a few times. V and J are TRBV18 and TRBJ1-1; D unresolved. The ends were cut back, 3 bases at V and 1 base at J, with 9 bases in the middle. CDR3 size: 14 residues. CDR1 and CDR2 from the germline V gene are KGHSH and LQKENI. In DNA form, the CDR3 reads TGTGCCAGCTCACCGGTGGGTGGGAACACTGAAGCTTTCTTT. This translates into CASSPVGGNTEAFF.

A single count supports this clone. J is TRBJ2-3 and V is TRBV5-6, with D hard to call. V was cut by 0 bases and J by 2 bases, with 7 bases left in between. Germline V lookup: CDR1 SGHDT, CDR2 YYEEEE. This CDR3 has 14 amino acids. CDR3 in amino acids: CASSLGPNTDTQYF. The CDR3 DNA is TGTGCCAGCAGCTTGGGTCCGAACACAGATACGCAGTATTTT.

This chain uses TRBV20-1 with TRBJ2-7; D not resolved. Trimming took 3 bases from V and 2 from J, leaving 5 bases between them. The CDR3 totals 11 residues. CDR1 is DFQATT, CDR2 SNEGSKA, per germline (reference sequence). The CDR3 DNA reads TGCAGTGCTAGCGGAACCTACGAGCAGTACTTC. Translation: CSASGTYEQYF.

As DNA, the CDR3 is TGTGCCAGCAGCCCGCGCCGGGACCCGTGGGATACGCAGTATTTT. Its protein is CASSPRRDPWDTQYF. This chain links TRBV5-6 with TRBJ2-3; D could derive from TRBD1 or TRBD2 (5 bases each). The CDR3 sequence is 15 residues long. V dropped 4 bases and J dropped 6 bases, with 18 bases sitting between them. In germline, CDR1 is SGHDT, CDR2 YYEEEE.

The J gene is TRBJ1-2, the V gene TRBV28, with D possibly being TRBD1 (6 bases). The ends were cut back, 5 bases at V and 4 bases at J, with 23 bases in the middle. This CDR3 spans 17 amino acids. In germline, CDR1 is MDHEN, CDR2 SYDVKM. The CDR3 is CASSPPGHLILSYGYTF. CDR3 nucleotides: TGTGCCAGCAGTCCACCGGGACATTTAATTCTCTCCTATGGCTACACCTTC.

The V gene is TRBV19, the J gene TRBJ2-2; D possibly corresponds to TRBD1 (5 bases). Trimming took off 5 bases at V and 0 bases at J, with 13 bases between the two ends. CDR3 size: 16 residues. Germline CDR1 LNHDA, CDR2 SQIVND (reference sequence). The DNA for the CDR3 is TGTGCCAGTAGTCAGGGCCAGAGAGCGAACACCGGGGAGCTGTTTTTT. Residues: CASSQGQRANTGELFF.

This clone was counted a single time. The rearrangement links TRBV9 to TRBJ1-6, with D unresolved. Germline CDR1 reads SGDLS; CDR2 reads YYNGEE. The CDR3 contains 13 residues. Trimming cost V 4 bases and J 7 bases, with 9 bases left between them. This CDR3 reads CASSPAENSPLHF. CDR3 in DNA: TGTGCCAGCAGCCCGGCGGAGAATTCACCCCTCCACTTT.

In nucleotides, the CDR3 is TGTGCCAGCAGCCCAAGCGGGAGTTCCTACAATGAGCAGTTCTTC. As protein: CASSPSGSSYNEQFF. The chain links TRBV27 to TRBJ2-1, with 8 bases matching TRBD2. Germline loops: CDR1 MNHEY, CDR2 SMNVEV (reference sequence). This CDR3 spans 15 amino acids. The J segment lost 1 base and the V segment lost 6 bases, leaving 5 bases of the junction unmatched.

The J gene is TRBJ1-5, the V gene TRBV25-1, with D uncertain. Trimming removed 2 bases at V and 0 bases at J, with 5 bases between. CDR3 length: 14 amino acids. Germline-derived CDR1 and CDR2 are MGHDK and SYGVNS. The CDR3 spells CASSEDISNQPQHF. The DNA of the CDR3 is TGTGCCAGCAGTGAAGACATTAGCAATCAGCCCCAGCATTTT.